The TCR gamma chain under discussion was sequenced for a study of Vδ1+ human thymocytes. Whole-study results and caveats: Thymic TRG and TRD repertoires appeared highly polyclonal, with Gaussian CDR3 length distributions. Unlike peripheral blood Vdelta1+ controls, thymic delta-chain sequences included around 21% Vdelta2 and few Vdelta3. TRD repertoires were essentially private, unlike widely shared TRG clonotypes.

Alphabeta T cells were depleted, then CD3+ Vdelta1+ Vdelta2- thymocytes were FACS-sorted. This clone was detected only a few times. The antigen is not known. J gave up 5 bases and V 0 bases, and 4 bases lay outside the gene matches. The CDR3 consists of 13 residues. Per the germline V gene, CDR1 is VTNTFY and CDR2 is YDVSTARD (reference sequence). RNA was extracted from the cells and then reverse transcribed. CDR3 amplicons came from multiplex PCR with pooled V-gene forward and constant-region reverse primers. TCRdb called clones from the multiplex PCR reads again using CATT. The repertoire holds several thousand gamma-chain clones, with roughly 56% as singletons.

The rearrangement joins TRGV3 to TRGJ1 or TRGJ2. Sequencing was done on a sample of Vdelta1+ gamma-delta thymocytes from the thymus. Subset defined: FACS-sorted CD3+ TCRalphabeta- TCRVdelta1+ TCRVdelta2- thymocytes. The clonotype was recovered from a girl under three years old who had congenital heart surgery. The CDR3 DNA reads TGTGCCACCTGGGACAGGCAGAATTATAAGAAACTCTTT. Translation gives CATWDRQNYKKLF.